These 11 T cell receptor beta chains originate from one sample sequenced in a study of cytomegalovirus exposure and HLA in healthy donors. Sequencing used immunoSEQ multiplex PCR; TCRdb keeps in-frame clones, though not all of them. Of about 44,000 clones listed, under 95% are singletons. Sequenced input: PBMCs. These receptors came from a young woman in good health and CMV-seronegative.

The genes are TRBV10-3 and TRBJ2-7, with 9 bases aligning to TRBD1. The CDR3 extends over 13 amino acids. Trimming at V came to 7 bases and at J to 3 bases, leaving 4 bases not matched to a gene. Germline CDR1 ENHRY, CDR2 SYGVKD. The CDR3 DNA reads as TGTGCCATCATGGGACAGGGTAACTACGAGCAGTACTTC. Translated: CAIMGQGNYEQYF.

The chain carries TRBV5-1 and TRBJ1-1, with D possibly matching TRBD1 (5 bases). Germline-derived CDR1 and CDR2 are SGHRS and YFSETQ. The CDR3 is 13 amino acids. Trimming removed 7 bases at V and 4 bases at J, with 14 bases between. The CDR3 here is CASASDSFTEAFF. The DNA of the CDR3 is TGCGCCAGCGCCTCCGACAGTTTCACTGAAGCTTTCTTT.

The rearrangement links TRBV2 to TRBJ2-3; TRBD2 matches at 7 bases. Germline assignment: CDR1 SNHLY and CDR2 FYNNEI. The CDR3 totals 14 residues. The ends lost 1 base at V and 6 bases at J; junction bases unmatched: 4. The chain's CDR3 is CASSEGLRGDTQYF. Written as DNA, the CDR3 is TGTGCCAGCAGTGAAGGGTTGCGGGGGGATACGCAGTATTTT.

The V gene is TRBV18, the J gene TRBJ1-2, with 9 bases that match TRBD1. V lost 5 bases, J lost 6 bases, and 7 bases stayed unmatched. The CDR3 spans 14 residues. Per germline, CDR1 KGHSH and CDR2 LQKENI. CDR3 nucleotides: TGTGCCAGCTCAGCTCGGACAGGGGATCATGGCTACACCTTC. This sequence encodes CASSARTGDHGYTF.

The V call is TRBV27, the J call TRBJ2-7; TRBD2 aligns across 9 bases. The CDR3 is 15 amino acids. The V gene end was trimmed by 4 bases and the J gene end by 5 bases; junction bases not matched to a gene: 9. Germline V lookup: CDR1 MNHEY, CDR2 SMNVEV (reference sequence). The CDR3 here is CASSSPPSGKNEQYF. The CDR3 DNA follows: TGTGCCAGCAGTTCCCCCCCTAGCGGGAAGAACGAGCAGTACTTC.

This chain links TRBV29-1 with TRBJ2-7; 9 bases align to TRBD2. The CDR3 is 15 amino acids. V was pared by 0 bases and J by 2 bases, with 5 bases of the junction left unmatched. CDR1 and CDR2 (germline): SQVTM, ANQGSEA. This CDR3 is CSVEDLAGVTYEQYF. CDR3 DNA sequence: TGCAGCGTTGAAGACTTAGCGGGAGTCACCTACGAGCAGTACTTC.

The CDR3 here is CASSLGQASNQPQHF. The CDR3 nucleotides read TGTGCCAGCAGTCTCGGACAGGCTAGCAATCAGCCCCAGCATTTT. The chain carries TRBV2 and TRBJ1-5; the match to TRBD1 covers 7 bases. Trimming at V came to 5 bases and at J to 0 bases, leaving 4 bases not matched to a gene. This CDR3 is 15 amino acids long. Germline V gene sequence: CDR1 SNHLY, CDR2 FYNNEI. The full variable domain, its missing parts supplied by reference TRBV2 and TRBJ1-5, is EPEVTQTPSHQVTQMGQEVILRCVPISNHLYFYWYRQILGQKVEFLVSFYNNEISEKSEIFDDQFSVERPDGSNFTLKIRSTKLEDSAMYFCASSLGQASNQPQHFGDGTRLSIL.

This rearrangement joins TRBV28 to TRBJ2-4; D might be TRBD1 (5 bases). The CDR3 has 15 residues. Germline CDR1 and CDR2: MDHEN and SYDVKM. With 3 bases removed from V and 3 bases from J, the gap between germline ends came to 12 bases. CDR3 nucleotides: TGTGCCAGCAGTTTTGGGGCGCGGAACAAAAACATTCAGTACTTC. Translation gives CASSFGARNKNIQYF.

This clone was seen a single time. J is TRBJ2-7 and V is TRBV7-2; TRBD2 matches 10 bases. Looked up from germline, CDR1 is SGHTA and CDR2 is FQGNSA. With V trimmed by 5 bases and J by 2 bases, 3 bases remained unmatched. The CDR3 contains 14 residues. CDR3 DNA: TGTGCCAGCAGCCCCGGACTAGCGGCCTACGAGCAGTACTTC. Translation: CASSPGLAAYEQYF.

The V gene is TRBV2, the J gene TRBJ2-5; 11 positions match TRBD2. The J segment lost 2 bases and the V segment lost 6 bases, leaving 5 bases of the junction unmatched. The V gene's germline CDR1 is SNHLY and CDR2 FYNNEI. CDR3 size: 15 residues. The CDR3 region is CASRDSGGVQETQYF. The CDR3 DNA sequence: TGTGCCAGCAGAGATAGCGGGGGGGTTCAAGAGACCCAGTACTTC.

The V call is TRBV30, the J call TRBJ1-4; D perhaps matches TRBD1 (5 bases). The germline V gene encodes CDR1 GTSNPN and CDR2 SVGIG (reference sequence). The CDR3 runs to 12 residues. Between the trimmed V and J ends, which lost 3 bases and 10 bases, there was a span of 12 bases. The CDR3 coding sequence is TGTGCCTGGAGCGCCTCCGGGGGAAAACTGTTTTTT. Translating it yields CAWSASGGKLFF.